These T cell receptor beta chains were read from a single sample in a study of post-analysis software for immune sequencing data. TCRdb ran MiXCR on the PCR reads and lists one entry per CDR3 protein. The sample records about 200,000 distinct CDR3 sequences, around 30% being singletons. The sequenced material came from blood. The receptors here all came from a girl younger than 18 with multiple sclerosis. Both conserved end residues are part of each CDR3. D genes are given only for firm matches. Size is omitted from some rows. Given values are once, few, many or a class for expanded clones.

CDR3nt: TGTGCCAGCAGTGGACAGGGGGGAGACTATGGCTACACCTTC; CDR3aa: CASSGQGGDYGYTF; v_gene: TRBV2; j_gene: TRBJ1-2; d_gene: TRBD1; len: 14; abundance: -
CDR3nt: TGCGCCAGCAGTGAGTCTGGAGGGAGAGGAACCAAAAACATTCAGTACTTC; CDR3aa: CASSESGGRGTKNIQYF; v_gene: TRBV10-1; j_gene: TRBJ2-4; d_gene: -; len: 17; abundance: many
CDR3nt: TGTGCCAGCAGCCAAGTGGGCAGAGCCGATCAGCCCCAGCATTTT; CDR3aa: CASSQVGRADQPQHF; v_gene: TRBV4-2; j_gene: TRBJ1-5; d_gene: -; len: 15; abundance: few
CDR3nt: TGCGCCAGCAGTCCTGGATGGCAGGGGATCCAAGAGACCCAGTACTTC; CDR3aa: CASSPGWQGIQETQYF; v_gene: TRBV5-1; j_gene: TRBJ2-5; d_gene: -; len: 16; abundance: -
CDR3nt: TGCGCCAGCAGCTTTAACGCCTTCGGAGGCTACACCTTC; CDR3aa: CASSFNAFGGYTF; v_gene: TRBV5-1; j_gene: TRBJ1-2; d_gene: -; len: 13; abundance: few
CDR3nt: TGTGCCAGCAGTGCGCTCGGGGGGATAAATCAGCCCCAGCATTTT; CDR3aa: CASSALGGINQPQHF; v_gene: TRBV28; j_gene: TRBJ1-5; d_gene: -; len: 15; abundance: many
CDR3nt: TGCAGTGCTAGAGAGCGGGGGGGCACAGATACGCAGTATTTT; CDR3aa: CSARERGGTDTQYF; v_gene: TRBV20-1; j_gene: TRBJ2-3; d_gene: TRBD2; len: 14; abundance: -
CDR3nt: TGCGCCAGCAGTCAAGTCGACAGGGGAAATCAGCCCCAGCATTTT; CDR3aa: CASSQVDRGNQPQHF; v_gene: TRBV4-1; j_gene: TRBJ1-5; d_gene: TRBD1; len: 15; abundance: -
CDR3nt: TGTGCCAGCTCACCAGTTAACGGGCGCTATGGCTACACCTTC; CDR3aa: CASSPVNGRYGYTF; v_gene: TRBV18; j_gene: TRBJ1-2; d_gene: -; len: 14; abundance: -
CDR3nt: TGTGCCTGGGGGCAGGGGGCGATGGGAGAGACCCAGTACTTC; CDR3aa: CAWGQGAMGETQYF; v_gene: TRBV30; j_gene: TRBJ2-5; d_gene: TRBD1; len: 14; abundance: -
CDR3nt: TGTGCCAGCAGCCCCTCCCGGGATACAATGAACACTGAAGCTTTCTTT; CDR3aa: CASSPSRDTMNTEAFF; v_gene: TRBV14; j_gene: TRBJ1-1; d_gene: -; len: 16; abundance: -
CDR3nt: TGCGCCAGCAGCTTGTCGTCCCAGAGGGCAGCCCATGAGCAGTACTTC; CDR3aa: CASSLSSQRAAHEQYF; v_gene: TRBV5-1; j_gene: TRBJ2-5; d_gene: -; len: 16; abundance: -
CDR3nt: TGTGCCAGCAGTGTCTCGGGACGCCGCCAAGAGACCCAGTACTTC; CDR3aa: CASSVSGRRQETQYF; v_gene: TRBV6-5; j_gene: TRBJ2-5; d_gene: -; len: 15; abundance: many
CDR3nt: TGCAGTGCTAAGGGGGGCTCCTATAATTCACCCCTCCACTTT; CDR3aa: CSAKGGSYNSPLHF; v_gene: TRBV20-1; j_gene: TRBJ1-6; d_gene: -; len: 14; abundance: -
CDR3nt: TGTGCCAGCAGCCAAGGGACAGGGCGAGAGACCCAGTACTTC; CDR3aa: CASSQGTGRETQYF; v_gene: TRBV6-6; j_gene: TRBJ2-5; d_gene: TRBD1; len: 14; abundance: few
CDR3nt: TGTGCCAGCAGCCCCCCTTTTGGCGGGGGAAATGAGCAGTTCTTC; CDR3aa: CASSPPFGGGNEQFF; v_gene: TRBV16; j_gene: TRBJ2-1; d_gene: TRBD2; len: 15; abundance: -
CDR3nt: TGTGCCAGCAGCTTAGGAGTTGGTATTCAAGAGACCCAGTACTTC; CDR3aa: CASSLGVGIQETQYF; v_gene: TRBV7-6; j_gene: TRBJ2-5; d_gene: -; len: 15; abundance: few
CDR3nt: TGTGCCAGCAGCTGGGGGTATACGCAGTATTTT; CDR3aa: CASSWGYTQYF; v_gene: TRBV6-5; j_gene: TRBJ2-3; d_gene: -; len: 11; abundance: -
CDR3nt: TGCGCCAGCAGCTTGGACCGAAATGAGCAGTACTTC; CDR3aa: CASSLDRNEQYF; v_gene: TRBV5-1; j_gene: TRBJ2-7; d_gene: -; len: 12; abundance: -
CDR3nt: TGTGCCAGCAGTCAGGGCTTCAATTCACCCCTCCACTTT; CDR3aa: CASSQGFNSPLHF; v_gene: TRBV6-1; j_gene: TRBJ1-6; d_gene: -; len: 13; abundance: -
CDR3nt: TGTGCCAGCAGCGCATATGGAGCCGAATACATTCAGTACTTC; CDR3aa: CASSAYGAEYIQYF; v_gene: TRBV6-1; j_gene: TRBJ2-4; d_gene: -; len: 14; abundance: -
CDR3nt: TGTGCCACCAGCGCGAACACTGAAGCTTTCTTT; CDR3aa: CATSANTEAFF; v_gene: TRBV15; j_gene: TRBJ1-1; d_gene: -; len: 11; abundance: many
CDR3nt: TGTGCCAGCAGTCATGGACGTCGGGGTGGTTATGGCTACACCTTC; CDR3aa: CASSHGRRGGYGYTF; v_gene: TRBV5-6; j_gene: TRBJ1-2; d_gene: -; len: 15; abundance: -
CDR3nt: TGTGCCAGCAGCCGGGGACTAGCGGGGGCCATGAGCTCCTACGAGCAGTACTTC; CDR3aa: CASSRGLAGAMSSYEQYF; v_gene: TRBV7-8; j_gene: TRBJ2-7; d_gene: TRBD2; len: 18; abundance: few
CDR3nt: TGTGCCAGCAGCAAATTACTGGAGGAAAAACGGTTTTTT; CDR3aa: CASSKLLEEKRFF; v_gene: TRBV21-1; j_gene: TRBJ1-4; d_gene: -; len: 13; abundance: -
CDR3nt: TGCAGTGCTAGACTACCGGGACAGGACTACGAGCAGTACTTC; CDR3aa: CSARLPGQDYEQYF; v_gene: TRBV20-1; j_gene: TRBJ2-7; d_gene: TRBD1; len: 14; abundance: -
CDR3nt: TGTGCCAGCAGTCCGGGACAGGGACCCTACGAGCAGTACTTC; CDR3aa: CASSPGQGPYEQYF; v_gene: TRBV7-2; j_gene: TRBJ2-7; d_gene: TRBD1; len: 14; abundance: many
CDR3nt: TGTGCCTGGAGAAGGGGACATTCAGTCACTGAAGCTTTCTTT; CDR3aa: CAWRRGHSVTEAFF; v_gene: TRBV30; j_gene: TRBJ1-1; d_gene: -; len: 14; abundance: -
CDR3nt: TGCAGCGTTGAAGAATTAGCCCAGGGGGCCACCAATGAGCAGTTCTTC; CDR3aa: CSVEELAQGATNEQFF; v_gene: TRBV29-1; j_gene: TRBJ2-1; d_gene: TRBD1; len: 16; abundance: many
CDR3nt: TGTGCCATCAGTGATGGGCACTCGGCGGGCGGGGCCAACGTCCTGACTTTC; CDR3aa: CAISDGHSAGGANVLTF; v_gene: TRBV10-3; j_gene: TRBJ2-6; d_gene: -; len: 17; abundance: many
CDR3nt: TGTGCCAGCAGTGAAACGACAGGGGGTAACTATGGCTACACCTTC; CDR3aa: CASSETTGGNYGYTF; v_gene: TRBV25-1; j_gene: TRBJ1-2; d_gene: TRBD1; len: 15; abundance: -
CDR3nt: TGTGCCAGCAGCTGGGACAGTTCAGACAATGAGCAGTTCTTC; CDR3aa: CASSWDSSDNEQFF; v_gene: TRBV7-9; j_gene: TRBJ2-1; d_gene: TRBD1; len: 14; abundance: -
CDR3nt: TGTGCCAGCAGCCGTGGATGGGTAGCCGGGGAGCTGTTTTTT; CDR3aa: CASSRGWVAGELFF; v_gene: TRBV14; j_gene: TRBJ2-2; d_gene: -; len: 14; abundance: -
CDR3nt: TGCGCCAGCAGCCAAGAAGGAGAGACCCAGTACTTC; CDR3aa: CASSQEGETQYF; v_gene: TRBV4-1; j_gene: TRBJ2-5; d_gene: -; len: 12; abundance: many
CDR3nt: TGTGCCAGCAGCATGACAGACAACTCCTGCAATGAGCAGTTCTTC; CDR3aa: CASSMTDNSCNEQFF; v_gene: TRBV28; j_gene: TRBJ2-1; d_gene: -; len: 15; abundance: -
CDR3nt: TGTGCCATCGCCCTTCGGAATGAGCAGTTCTTC; CDR3aa: CAIALRNEQFF; v_gene: TRBV10-3; j_gene: TRBJ2-1; d_gene: -; len: 11; abundance: -
CDR3nt: TGTGCCAGTAGTATAGATAAAGGGAGCTCCCCGATGAACACTGAAGCTTTCTTT; CDR3aa: CASSIDKGSSPMNTEAFF; v_gene: TRBV19; j_gene: TRBJ1-1; d_gene: -; len: 18; abundance: few
CDR3nt: TGCGCCAGCAGCTTGTTTACGGGAGGGAGTAATGAGCAGTTCTTC; CDR3aa: CASSLFTGGSNEQFF; v_gene: TRBV5-1; j_gene: TRBJ2-1; d_gene: TRBD2; len: 15; abundance: -
CDR3nt: TGCGCCAGCAGCATAAACTCCGCTAGCACAGATACGCAGTATTTT; CDR3aa: CASSINSASTDTQYF; v_gene: TRBV5-1; j_gene: TRBJ2-3; d_gene: -; len: 15; abundance: many
CDR3nt: TGTGCCAACTCCCAGGGGGCCCAAGATACGCAGTATTTT; CDR3aa: CANSQGAQDTQYF; v_gene: TRBV6-2/TRBV6-3; j_gene: TRBJ2-3; d_gene: TRBD1; len: 13; abundance: many
CDR3nt: TGCAGTGCTACTTCTAGCGGGGGGAACCGATTAGCCAAAAACATTCAGTACTTC; CDR3aa: CSATSSGGNRLAKNIQYF; v_gene: TRBV20-1; j_gene: TRBJ2-4; d_gene: TRBD2; len: 18; abundance: few
CDR3nt: TGTGCCAGCAGCCATGGCAACGGGGGCCCGAGGGAGCAGTACTTC; CDR3aa: CASSHGNGGPREQYF; v_gene: TRBV11-2; j_gene: TRBJ2-7; d_gene: -; len: 15; abundance: -
CDR3nt: TGCAGTGCCAGGCGGGGAACCAATCAGCCCCAGCATTTT; CDR3aa: CSARRGTNQPQHF; v_gene: TRBV20-1; j_gene: TRBJ1-5; d_gene: -; len: 13; abundance: few
CDR3nt: TGCAGTGTGTCGTCGGAGAGTGGGGGGGGTGGCTACACCTTC; CDR3aa: CSVSSESGGGGYTF; v_gene: TRBV20-1; j_gene: TRBJ1-2; d_gene: -; len: 14; abundance: many
CDR3nt: TGCAGTGCTAGGGACAGGATCCAAGCGAATTCACCCCTCCACTTT; CDR3aa: CSARDRIQANSPLHF; v_gene: TRBV20-1; j_gene: TRBJ1-6; d_gene: TRBD1; len: 15; abundance: many
CDR3nt: TGCAGTGCTAGAGATATTGGCAACAGCAATCAGCCCCAGCATTTT; CDR3aa: CSARDIGNSNQPQHF; v_gene: TRBV20-1; j_gene: TRBJ1-5; d_gene: -; len: 15; abundance: once
CDR3nt: TGCGCCAGCAGCGAAGGACAGGGGGGCTCCTACGAGCAGTACTTC; CDR3aa: CASSEGQGGSYEQYF; v_gene: TRBV4-1; j_gene: TRBJ2-7; d_gene: TRBD1; len: 15; abundance: -